This is a list of T cell receptor beta chains from one sample in a study of blood T cell repertoires in COVID-19. Method: immunoSEQ multiplex PCR; TCRdb's copy keeps in-frame clones and lacks some. The sample shows 200,000 to 250,000 clones, 84% of them seen only once. Sequencing was done on a sample of PBMCs or T cells enriched from blood (not recorded which). The receptors originated from a middle-aged woman who had recovered from COVID-19. Both conserved end residues are part of each CDR3. The order of the fields is D gene, J gene, V gene, clone size, CDR3 protein, CDR3 DNA. A D gene is named only where the DNA matches it firmly. Only some rows state a clone size, as once, few, many or a class for expanded clones.

>-|TRBJ2-5|TRBV5-1|-
CASSNIHRAGALAETQYF
TGCGCCAGCAGCAACATCCACAGGGCGGGGGCCTTAGCGGAGACCCAGTACTTC
>-|TRBJ2-3|TRBV5-1|-
CASRPRWQNTDTQYF
TGCGCCAGCAGGCCTCGATGGCAGAACACAGATACGCAGTATTTT
>-|TRBJ2-7|TRBV27|few
CASRPTGIAYEQYF
TGTGCCAGCAGGCCAACAGGGATCGCCTACGAGCAGTACTTC
>-|TRBJ1-1|TRBV12-3/TRBV12-4|-
CASSFSLNTEAFF
TGTGCCAGCAGTTTTTCCCTAAACACTGAAGCTTTCTTT
>-|TRBJ2-2|TRBV9|-
CASSFNRGGNTGELFF
TGTGCCAGCAGCTTCAACAGGGGGGGCAACACCGGGGAGCTGTTTTTT
>-|TRBJ2-1|TRBV6-4|-
CASSDKTRNNEQFF
TGTGCCAGCAGTGACAAGACAAGGAACAATGAGCAGTTCTTC
>-|TRBJ1-6|TRBV3-1/TRBV3-2|-
CASSQVPSSPLHF
TGTGCCAGCAGCCAAGTACCTAGTTCACCCCTCCACTTT
>TRBD2|TRBJ2-1|TRBV3-1/TRBV3-2|-
CASSSPGLAGYQFF
TGTGCCAGCAGCTCACCGGGACTAGCGGGTTATCAGTTCTTC
>-|TRBJ2-5|TRBV3-1/TRBV3-2|once
CASSQARGTQYF
TGTGCCAGCAGCCAAGCCAGAGGGACCCAGTACTTC
>TRBD1|TRBJ2-3|TRBV7-2|-
CASSFQGADTQYF
TGTGCCAGCAGCTTTCAGGGGGCAGATACGCAGTATTTT
>-|TRBJ1-2|TRBV28|-
CASSFMLSNYGYTF
TGTGCCAGCAGTTTTATGTTATCGAACTATGGCTACACCTTC
>-|TRBJ2-2|TRBV27|-
CASSAQGPGELFF
TGTGCCAGCAGTGCCCAGGGGCCCGGGGAGCTGTTTTTT
>-|TRBJ1-1|TRBV2|many
CASSEPQGMSTEAFF
TGTGCCAGCAGTGAACCCCAGGGGATGAGCACTGAAGCTTTCTTT
>-|TRBJ2-2|TRBV19|once
CATTRTNTGELFF
TGTGCCACCACTAGAACGAACACCGGGGAGCTGTTTTTT
>TRBD1|TRBJ1-2|TRBV10-2|-
CAIDRGPYGYTF
TGCGCCATTGACAGGGGCCCTTATGGCTACACCTTC
>-|TRBJ1-1|TRBV5-1|-
CASSLDRVDTEAFF
TGCGCCAGCAGCTTGGACAGGGTGGACACTGAAGCTTTCTTT
>-|TRBJ2-3|TRBV5-1|-
CASSLGGSGTDTQYF
TGCGCCAGCAGCTTGGGAGGTAGCGGCACAGATACGCAGTATTTT
>TRBD2|TRBJ2-5|TRBV6-6|-
CASSSSSGSRQETQYF
TGTGCCAGCAGTTCTTCTAGCGGGAGCAGACAAGAGACCCAGTACTTC
>TRBD1|TRBJ1-3|TRBV6-5|-
CASRRQGQGDTIYF
TGTGCCAGCAGGCGCCAGGGACAGGGGGACACCATATATTTT
>-|TRBJ1-6|TRBV7-2|-
CASSLGASSYNSPLHF
TGTGCCAGCAGCTTAGGAGCGAGCTCCTATAATTCACCCCTCCACTTT
>-|TRBJ2-2|TRBV7-3|-
CASSYHRAGELFF
TGTGCCAGCAGCTACCACAGGGCCGGGGAGCTGTTTTTT
>-|TRBJ1-3|TRBV11-1|-
CASSLAVSGNTIYF
TGTGCCAGCAGCTTGGCAGTCTCTGGAAACACCATATATTTT
>-|TRBJ1-3|TRBV3-1/TRBV3-2|-
CASSLAGSSGNTIYF
TGTGCCAGCAGCCTGGCGGGCTCGTCTGGAAACACCATATATTTT
>TRBD1|TRBJ1-4|TRBV4-1|-
CASSQPSWTGTLEKLFF
TGCGCCAGCAGCCAACCCTCATGGACAGGGACCCTTGAAAAACTGTTTTTT
>TRBD1|TRBJ1-4|TRBV2|-
CASSLDRGVEKLFF
TGTGCCAGCAGTCTGGACAGGGGGGTGGAAAAACTGTTTTTT
>-|TRBJ2-7|TRBV3-1/TRBV3-2|-
CASSQARVGEQYF
TGTGCCAGCAGCCAAGCCAGGGTAGGCGAGCAGTACTTC
>TRBD1|TRBJ1-1|TRBV24-1|once
CATKGAGTEAFF
TGTGCCACCAAGGGGGCTGGCACTGAAGCTTTCTTT
>-|TRBJ1-1|TRBV28|-
CASSSSLVAEAFF
TGTGCCAGCAGTTCCTCTTTAGTTGCTGAAGCTTTCTTT
>-|TRBJ1-3|TRBV27|-
CASSLTPHRVGSGNTIYF
TGTGCCAGCAGTCTAACCCCACACAGGGTTGGCTCTGGAAACACCATATATTTT
>-|TRBJ2-1|TRBV7-2|-
CASSLGGRTSNEQFF
TGTGCCAGCAGCTTAGGGGGCCGAACGAGCAATGAGCAGTTCTTC
>-|TRBJ1-2|TRBV5-6|-
CASSANSRRFNGYTF
TGTGCCAGCAGCGCCAACAGCCGAAGGTTTAATGGCTACACCTTC
>TRBD2|TRBJ2-3|TRBV11-3|few
CASSPGRATDTQYF
TGTGCCAGCAGCCCCGGGAGGGCCACAGATACGCAGTATTTT
>-|TRBJ1-2|TRBV12-3/TRBV12-4|-
CASSPAGGYGYTF
TGTGCCAGCAGTCCCGCCGGGGGGTATGGCTACACCTTC
>TRBD1|TRBJ2-1|TRBV14|-
CASSLGTGVSEQFF
TGTGCCAGCAGCCTAGGGACAGGGGTGAGTGAGCAGTTCTTC
>-|TRBJ1-3|TRBV6-5|-
CASRSEGGPGNTIYF
TGTGCCAGCAGATCAGAGGGAGGGCCTGGAAACACCATATATTTT
>-|TRBJ2-3|TRBV30|-
CAWSPSSYTQYF
TGTGCCTGGAGTCCGTCTAGCTACACGCAGTATTTT
>-|TRBJ2-1|TRBV18|-
CASSPPERLSPYEQFF
TGTGCCAGCTCACCACCGGAGCGACTCTCACCGTATGAGCAGTTCTTC